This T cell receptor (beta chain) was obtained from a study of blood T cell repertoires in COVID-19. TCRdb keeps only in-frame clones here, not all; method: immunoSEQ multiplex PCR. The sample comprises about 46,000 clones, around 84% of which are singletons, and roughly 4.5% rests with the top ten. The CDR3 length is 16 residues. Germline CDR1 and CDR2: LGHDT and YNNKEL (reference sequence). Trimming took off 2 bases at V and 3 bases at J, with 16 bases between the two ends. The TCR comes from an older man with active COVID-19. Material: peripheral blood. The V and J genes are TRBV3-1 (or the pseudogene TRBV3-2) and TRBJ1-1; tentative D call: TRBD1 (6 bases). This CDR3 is CASSQTRPGEYTEAFF. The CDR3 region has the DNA TGTGCCAGCAGCCAAACGCGGCCAGGGGAATACACTGAAGCTTTCTTT.